This T cell receptor beta chain came from a study of blood T cell repertoires in COVID-19 (dated by TCRdb to the early 2020s). In terms of the full investigation: The collaborator samples originated in the United States, Italy and Spain and spanned the acute and convalescent phases of COVID-19. The prospective study material was composed of cDNA or gDNA derived from T cells, B-cell-depleted T cells, or PBMCs. Deeply sampled blood TCRbeta repertoires from subjects exposed to, actively infected with, or recovered from COVID-19 were included in the dataset. The repertoires were released in a freely available public database intended as a resource for research on the immune response to SARS-CoV-2. The samples were drawn from the first 160 participants of the ongoing ImmuneRACE study and from 950 to 1,500 subjects provided by 6 global collaborators. A de-identified subject ID, COVID-19 status, age in years and sex were almost always included in the sample metadata. Where HLA class I and class II types were available, the types were taken from metadata supplied by the sample provider, not from assay-based typing.

From the germline V gene, CDR1 is SGHDN and CDR2 is FVKESK. From the cysteine through the phenylalanine, the CDR3 covers 13 amino acids. Only the CDR3 region is kept as DNA, spanning 39 bases read in frame from base 1. Cut back by 4 bases and 2 bases, the V and J ends lie 6 bases apart. TCRbeta CDR3 regions were amplified from genomic DNA using the immunoSEQ Assay, a bias-controlled multiplex PCR. Per the source publication's procedure: Within the assay, amplification of reference gene primers was used to estimate how many nucleated cells each sample contained. To quantify the absolute abundance of each unique TCRbeta CDR3 rearrangement, sequence reads were collapsed and filtered. Productive Simpson clonality was computed per sample as the square root of Simpson's diversity index over productive rearrangements. Imported from immuneACCESS, the table was reduced by TCRdb to in-frame sequences with V and J called. These copies leave out some clones; in studies compared against another copy, an unresolved V gene accounts for under half, and the cause of the remainder is not known. The DNA gave D and trimming, while V, J and clone size come from that table. This sample lists around 71,000 clones; roughly 86% were detected once. Of the sample, less than 2.5% is held by the ten largest clones.

Whole blood was collected in K2EDTA tubes by collaborating institutions according to the institutions' own protocols. For TCRbeta analysis, collaborators shipped samples in one of three forms: frozen whole blood, isolated PBMCs, or DNA extracted from either of those sample types. General study outcomes and caveats: The quantity of clinical and demographic metadata differed by source and by participant and was supplied without curation.

This clone was recorded only once. It lacks a known antigen. No base quality values were provided; no much bigger clone lies one nucleotide off. The sequencing input was peripheral blood. Here the chain combines TRBV14 and TRBJ2-1; the D gene assignment is ambiguous. The clonotype originates from a woman aged 55-69 years with acute or convalescent COVID-19. The DNA sequence reads TGTGCCAGCAGCCCCCAGGCCTACAATGAGCAGTTCTTC. It translates as CASSPQAYNEQFF.